These T cell receptor beta chains were read from a single sample in a study of regulatory T cells in long-lasting Graves disease. TCRdb re-derived calls from the multiplex PCR reads in MiXCR, one entry per CDR3 protein. The sample holds approximately 360,000 distinct CDR3 sequences, roughly 24% seen once. The input for sequencing was peripheral blood mononuclear cells (PBMCs), taken when the disease was refractory, from a patient treated with antithyroid drugs. The receptors derive from a woman aged 35 to 49 with Graves disease. Both conserved end residues are part of each CDR3. A D gene is named only where the DNA matches it firmly. Size tells how often a clone was seen (once, few, many) or the class of an expanded clone, and some rows leave it out.

v_gene	abundance	d_gene	j_gene	CDR3nt	CDR3aa
TRBV11-2	many	TRBD2	TRBJ2-2	TGTGCCAGCAGCCCTGCGGTGCTAGCGGAGAACACCGGGGAGCTGTTTTTT	CASSPAVLAENTGELFF
TRBV11-2	many	NA	TRBJ2-7	TGTGCCAGCAGCTTCGGGGACCTCTACGAGCAGTACTTC	CASSFGDLYEQYF
TRBV28	many	TRBD2	TRBJ2-5	TGTGCCACCGGTAGTGAACTAGCGGGAGTTAGCGAGACCCAGTACTTC	CATGSELAGVSETQYF
TRBV6-5	few	NA	TRBJ1-5	TGTGCCAGCAGTTCTCTACGGTCCAATCAGCCCCAGCATTTT	CASSSLRSNQPQHF
TRBV28	few	NA	TRBJ2-2	TGTGCCAGCATCCAAAGGGGGGGGCAGAACACCGGGGAGCTGTTTTTT	CASIQRGGQNTGELFF
TRBV28	many	NA	TRBJ1-2	TGTGCCAGCACCGTCGGCCGGGACAAGTATGGCTACACCTTC	CASTVGRDKYGYTF
TRBV10-2	many	TRBD1	TRBJ1-1	TGCGCCAGCAGTGAGTCTTTAGACAGGGCGTCTGCTTTCTTT	CASSESLDRASAFF
TRBV9	NA	TRBD2	TRBJ2-7	TGTGCCAGCAGCTTAACGGGACTAACCTCCTACGAGCAGTACTTC	CASSLTGLTSYEQYF
TRBV15	NA	NA	TRBJ1-6	TGTGCCGCCAGCAGAGGAGGGGGATTCTCCTATAATTCACCCCTCCACTTT	CAASRGGGFSYNSPLHF
TRBV9	many	NA	TRBJ2-2	TGTGCCAGCAGCGTACAGGGGTCGGACGGGGAGCTGTTTTTT	CASSVQGSDGELFF
TRBV29-1	many	NA	TRBJ2-7	TGCAGCGTTGAGGAACTAGACTACGAGCAGTACTTC	CSVEELDYEQYF
TRBV12-3/TRBV12-4	many	NA	TRBJ1-5	TGTGCCAGCAGCGTACCGGGACGGAGCAATCAGCCCCAGCATTTT	CASSVPGRSNQPQHF
TRBV12-3/TRBV12-4	many	NA	TRBJ2-2	TGTGCCAGCAGTTTAATCCCGGTCTCGCGGGAGCTGTTTTTT	CASSLIPVSRELFF
TRBV10-3	many	TRBD2	TRBJ2-7	TGTGCCATCAGAGGACTAGCGGGAGCCCACGAGCAGTACTTC	CAIRGLAGAHEQYF
TRBV18	few	TRBD1	TRBJ1-5	TGTGCCAGCTCACCCACCACAGGGGCCAATCAGCCCCAGCATTTT	CASSPTTGANQPQHF
TRBV11-2	many	NA	TRBJ2-5	TGTGCCAGCAGCGAATGGGGGTTACCCGCGGAGACCCAGTACTTC	CASSEWGLPAETQYF
TRBV2	many	NA	TRBJ2-2	TGTGCCAGCATGTCCGGGAGGAACACCGGGGAGCTGTTTTTT	CASMSGRNTGELFF
TRBV6-5	many	NA	TRBJ2-7	TGTGCCAGCAGTTTGCACGGATCCTCCTACGAGCAGTACTTC	CASSLHGSSYEQYF
TRBV20-1	few	NA	TRBJ2-2	TGCAGTGCTGGGATGGGAGCCCTTACTGACGGGGAGCTGTTTTTT	CSAGMGALTDGELFF
TRBV6-1	many	NA	TRBJ1-4	TGTGCCAGCCGGCCGACTGCACTTCATGAAAAACTGTTTTTT	CASRPTALHEKLFF
TRBV12-3/TRBV12-4	few	NA	TRBJ1-3	TGTGCCAGCAGTTTATTGACGGACTTCTCTGGAAACACCATATATTTT	CASSLLTDFSGNTIYF
TRBV15	many	TRBD2	TRBJ2-7	TGTGCCACCAGCAGAGCCCGAGGGACTAGCTACGAGCAGTACTTC	CATSRARGTSYEQYF
TRBV2	many	NA	TRBJ1-1	TGTGCCAGCAGTCTTTCCCACGGGGGGGCGCGGAACACTGAAGCTTTCTTT	CASSLSHGGARNTEAFF
TRBV6-1	NA	TRBD1	TRBJ1-1	TGTGCCAGCAGTGAAACCTCCCCCCCCGACAGGGTGAGCACTGAAGCTTTCTTT	CASSETSPPDRVSTEAFF
TRBV6-5	many	NA	TRBJ1-3	TGTGCCAGCAGTTACGATTCGCAGATTGGAAACACCATATATTTT	CASSYDSQIGNTIYF
TRBV12-3/TRBV12-4	NA	NA	TRBJ1-3	TGTGCCAGCAGTTTGCCAGGGTACTCTGGAAACACCATATATTTT	CASSLPGYSGNTIYF
TRBV6-1	few	TRBD1	TRBJ2-7	TGTGCCAGCAGGGGGGGACAGGGGGCCCCCTACGAGCAGTACTTC	CASRGGQGAPYEQYF
TRBV5-5	NA	NA	TRBJ2-7	TGTGCCAGCAGTCGGAGTACTACCGGGCAGTACTTC	CASSRSTTGQYF
TRBV28	many	TRBD2	TRBJ2-7	TGTGCCAGCAGTTTCGGACTAGGGTACGAGCAGTACTTC	CASSFGLGYEQYF
TRBV15	few	TRBD2	TRBJ2-2	TGTGCCACCAGCAGAGTCCCCGGCGGGAGTAAGTCCGGGGAGCTGTTTTTT	CATSRVPGGSKSGELFF
TRBV6-5	few	NA	TRBJ1-5	TGTGCCAGCAGTTACTCCACGAATCAGCCCCAGCATTTT	CASSYSTNQPQHF
TRBV2	many	NA	TRBJ2-7	TGTGCCAGCAGTGATAGCCCAACCGCGATCACCCAGTACTTC	CASSDSPTAITQYF
TRBV7-2	many	TRBD2	TRBJ2-5	TGTGCCAGCAGCTTAGGTGGCGGGAGCGGAGAGACCCAGTACTTC	CASSLGGGSGETQYF
TRBV6-4	NA	NA	TRBJ2-2	TGTGCCAGCAGTGACACAGGGGAGGCCGGGGAGCTGTTTTTT	CASSDTGEAGELFF
TRBV13	few	TRBD1	TRBJ1-1	TGTGCCAGCAGCTTGAACCCCGGGACAGGGTACACTGAAGCTTTCTTT	CASSLNPGTGYTEAFF
TRBV25-1	few	NA	TRBJ1-1	TGTGCCAGCAGTGAATTCGCCTCCCGAGGGTACGCTTTCTTT	CASSEFASRGYAFF
TRBV20-1	many	TRBD1	TRBJ2-7	TGCAGTGCCGTAAAGGGACAGACATTACGAGAACAGTACTTC	CSAVKGQTLREQYF
TRBV6-2/TRBV6-3	NA	TRBD2	TRBJ2-1	TGTGCCAGCAGTGAGGACGGCGGGGGCTACAATGAGCAGTTCTTC	CASSEDGGGYNEQFF
TRBV29-1	few	TRBD1	TRBJ1-1	TGCAGCGTGGAAGGGGGAAAAATACAGGGGGAGAACACTGAAGCTTTCTTT	CSVEGGKIQGENTEAFF